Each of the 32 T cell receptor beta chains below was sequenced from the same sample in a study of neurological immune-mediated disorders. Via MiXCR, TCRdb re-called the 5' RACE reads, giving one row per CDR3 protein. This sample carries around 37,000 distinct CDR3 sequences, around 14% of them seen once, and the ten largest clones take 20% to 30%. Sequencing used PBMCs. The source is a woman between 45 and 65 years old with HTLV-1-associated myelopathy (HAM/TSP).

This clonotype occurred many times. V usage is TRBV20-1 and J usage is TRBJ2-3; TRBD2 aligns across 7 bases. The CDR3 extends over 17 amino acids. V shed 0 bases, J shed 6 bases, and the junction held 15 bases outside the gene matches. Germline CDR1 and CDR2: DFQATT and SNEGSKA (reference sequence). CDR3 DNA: TGCAGTGCTAGAGATGGTCGGCGGGAGCGTTTATGGGATACGCAGTATTTT. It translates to CSARDGRRERLWDTQYF.

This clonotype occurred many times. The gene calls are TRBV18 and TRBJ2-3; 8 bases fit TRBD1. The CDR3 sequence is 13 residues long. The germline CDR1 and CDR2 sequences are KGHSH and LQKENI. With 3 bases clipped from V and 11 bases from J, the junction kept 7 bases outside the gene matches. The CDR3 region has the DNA TGTGCCAGCTCACCGCTTGGACAGGGAATGCAGTATTTT. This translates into CASSPLGQGMQYF. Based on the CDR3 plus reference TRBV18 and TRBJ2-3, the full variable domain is NAGVMQNPRHLVRRRGQEARLRCSPMKGHSHVYWYRQLPEEGLKFMVYLQKENIIDESGMPKERFSAEFPKEGPSILRIQQVVRGDSAAYFCASSPLGQGMQYFGPGTRLTVL.

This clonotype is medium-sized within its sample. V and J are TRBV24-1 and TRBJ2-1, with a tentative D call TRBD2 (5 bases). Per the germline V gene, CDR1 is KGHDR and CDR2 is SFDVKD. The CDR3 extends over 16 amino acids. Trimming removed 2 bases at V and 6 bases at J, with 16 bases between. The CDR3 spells CATSDSARRQSNEQFF. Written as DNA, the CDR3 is TGTGCCACCAGTGATTCTGCCCGGAGGCAGTCCAATGAGCAGTTCTTC.

CDR3 amino acids: CASSLEGWKFF. CDR3 DNA sequence: TGTGCCAGCAGCTTAGAAGGGTGGAAGTTCTTC. The rearrangement links TRBV11-2 to TRBJ2-1, with D unresolved. Trimming left V 0 bases short and J 14 bases short, with 8 bases between. This CDR3 region has 11 residues. The germline CDR1 and CDR2 sequences are SGHAT and FQNNGV.

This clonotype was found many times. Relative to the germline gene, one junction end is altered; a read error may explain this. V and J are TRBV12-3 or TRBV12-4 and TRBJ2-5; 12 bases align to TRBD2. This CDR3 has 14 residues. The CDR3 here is CASSLAGGPGTQYF. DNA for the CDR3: TGTGCCAGCAGTCTAGCGGGGGGGCCGGGGACCCAGTACTTC.

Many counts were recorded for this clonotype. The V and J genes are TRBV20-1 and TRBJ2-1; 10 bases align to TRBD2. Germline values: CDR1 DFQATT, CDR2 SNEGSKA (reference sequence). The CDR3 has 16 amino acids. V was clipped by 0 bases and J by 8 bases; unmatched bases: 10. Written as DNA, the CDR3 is TGCAGTGCTAGAGATTCCCAGACTAGCGGGCGGTATGAGCAGTTCTTC. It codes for CSARDSQTSGRYEQFF.

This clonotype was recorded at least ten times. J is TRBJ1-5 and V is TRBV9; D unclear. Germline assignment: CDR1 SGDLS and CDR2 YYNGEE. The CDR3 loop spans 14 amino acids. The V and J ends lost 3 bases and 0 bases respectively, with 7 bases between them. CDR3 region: CASSAFDSNQPQHF. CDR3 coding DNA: TGTGCCAGCAGCGCCTTCGATAGCAATCAGCCCCAGCATTTT.

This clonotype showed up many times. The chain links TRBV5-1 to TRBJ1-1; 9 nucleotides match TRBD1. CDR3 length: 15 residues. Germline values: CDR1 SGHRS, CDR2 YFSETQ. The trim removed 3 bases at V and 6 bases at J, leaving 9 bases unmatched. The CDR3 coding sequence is TGCGCCAGCAGCTCGGGGGGGACAGGGTATTCTGAAGCTTTCTTT. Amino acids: CASSSGGTGYSEAFF.

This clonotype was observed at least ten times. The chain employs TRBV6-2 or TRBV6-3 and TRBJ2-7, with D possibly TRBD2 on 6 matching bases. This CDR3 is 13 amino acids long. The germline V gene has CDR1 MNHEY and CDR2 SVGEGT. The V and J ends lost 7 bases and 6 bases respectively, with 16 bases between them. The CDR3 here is CASTYGWGGEQYF. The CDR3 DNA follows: TGTGCCAGCACCTACGGCTGGGGAGGCGAGCAGTACTTC.

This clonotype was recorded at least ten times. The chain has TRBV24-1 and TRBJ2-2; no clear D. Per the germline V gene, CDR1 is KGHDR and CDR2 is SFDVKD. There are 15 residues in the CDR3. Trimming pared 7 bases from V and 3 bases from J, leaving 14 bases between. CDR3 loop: CATSPGDLDTGELFF. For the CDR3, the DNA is TGTGCCACCAGCCCCGGTGACCTCGACACCGGGGAGCTGTTTTTT.

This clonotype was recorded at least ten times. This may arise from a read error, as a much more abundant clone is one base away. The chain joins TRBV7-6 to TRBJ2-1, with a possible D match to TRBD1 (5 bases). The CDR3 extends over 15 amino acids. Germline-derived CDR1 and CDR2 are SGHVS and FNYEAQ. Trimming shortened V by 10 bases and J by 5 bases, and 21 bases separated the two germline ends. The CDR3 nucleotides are TGTGCCAACAGTTCTCGAGCAGGGTACCACAATGAGCAGTTCTTC. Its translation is CANSSRAGYHNEQFF.

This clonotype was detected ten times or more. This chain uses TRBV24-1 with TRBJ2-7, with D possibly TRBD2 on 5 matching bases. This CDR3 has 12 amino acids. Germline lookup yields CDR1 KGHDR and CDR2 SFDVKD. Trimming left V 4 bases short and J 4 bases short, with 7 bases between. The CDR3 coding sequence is TGTGCCACCAGTGACGGACTGTACGAGCAGTACTTC. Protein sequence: CATSDGLYEQYF.

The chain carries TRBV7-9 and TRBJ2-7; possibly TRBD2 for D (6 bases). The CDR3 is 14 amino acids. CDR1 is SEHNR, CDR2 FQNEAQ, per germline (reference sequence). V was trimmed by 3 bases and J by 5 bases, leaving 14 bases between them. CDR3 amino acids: CASSLEGYGNEQYF. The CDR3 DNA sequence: TGTGCCAGCAGCTTGGAGGGGTACGGGAACGAGCAGTACTTC.

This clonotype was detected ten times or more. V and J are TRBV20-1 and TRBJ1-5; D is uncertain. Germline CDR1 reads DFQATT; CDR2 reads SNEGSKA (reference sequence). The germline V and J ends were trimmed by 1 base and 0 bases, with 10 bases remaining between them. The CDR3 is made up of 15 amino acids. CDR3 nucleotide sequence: TGCAGTGCTAGAGTTGGAGTATATAGCAATCAGCCCCAGCATTTT. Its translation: CSARVGVYSNQPQHF.

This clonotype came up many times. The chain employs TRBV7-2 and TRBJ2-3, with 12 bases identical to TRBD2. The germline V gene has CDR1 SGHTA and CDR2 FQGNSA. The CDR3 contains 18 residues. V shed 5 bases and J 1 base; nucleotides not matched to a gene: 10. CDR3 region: CASSPGLAGGPGTDTQYF. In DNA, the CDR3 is TGTGCCAGCAGCCCCGGGCTAGCGGGGGGGCCGGGCACAGATACGCAGTATTTT.

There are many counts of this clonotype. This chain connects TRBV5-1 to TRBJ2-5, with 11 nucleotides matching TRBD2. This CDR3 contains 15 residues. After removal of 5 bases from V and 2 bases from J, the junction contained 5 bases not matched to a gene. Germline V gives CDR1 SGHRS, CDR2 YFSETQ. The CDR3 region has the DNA TGCGCCAGCAGGCCGGGACTAGCGGTACAAGAGACCCAGTACTTC. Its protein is CASRPGLAVQETQYF.

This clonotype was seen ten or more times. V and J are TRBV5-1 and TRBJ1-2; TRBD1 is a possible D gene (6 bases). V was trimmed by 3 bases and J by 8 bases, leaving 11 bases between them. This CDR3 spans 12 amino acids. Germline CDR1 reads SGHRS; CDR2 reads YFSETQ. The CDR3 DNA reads TGCGCCAGCAGCTCCTACGGGGGCGGCTACACCTTC. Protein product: CASSSYGGGYTF.

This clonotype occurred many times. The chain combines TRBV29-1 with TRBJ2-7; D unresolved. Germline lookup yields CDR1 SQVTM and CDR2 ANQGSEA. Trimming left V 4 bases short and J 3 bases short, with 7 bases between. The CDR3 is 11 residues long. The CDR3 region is CSVGTHYEQYF. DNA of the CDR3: TGCAGCGTTGGAACCCACTACGAGCAGTACTTC.

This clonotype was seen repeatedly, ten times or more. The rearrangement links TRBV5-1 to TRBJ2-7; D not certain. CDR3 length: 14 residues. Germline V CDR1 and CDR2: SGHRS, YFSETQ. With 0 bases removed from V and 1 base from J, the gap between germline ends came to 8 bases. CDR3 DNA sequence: TGCGCCAGCAGCTTGGGAGACACTTCCTACGAGCAGTACTTC. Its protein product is CASSLGDTSYEQYF.

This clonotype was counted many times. CDR3 DNA sequence: TGTGCCAGCAGCGCCGGACAGGAGAATTCACCCCTCCACTTT. This codes for CASSAGQENSPLHF. The rearrangement joins TRBV9 to TRBJ1-6, with 7 bases identical to TRBD1. The CDR3 is 14 amino acids. CDR1 is SGDLS, CDR2 YYNGEE, per germline. V shed 3 bases and J 7 bases; nucleotides not matched to a gene: 4.

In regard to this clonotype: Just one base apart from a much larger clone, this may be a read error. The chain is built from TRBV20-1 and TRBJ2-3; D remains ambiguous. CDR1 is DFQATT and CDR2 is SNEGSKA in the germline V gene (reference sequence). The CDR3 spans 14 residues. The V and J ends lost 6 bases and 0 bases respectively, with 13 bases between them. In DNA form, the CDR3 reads TGCAGTGCCAGCGTTGTGGGGAGCACAGATACGCAGTATTTT. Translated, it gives CSASVVGSTDTQYF.

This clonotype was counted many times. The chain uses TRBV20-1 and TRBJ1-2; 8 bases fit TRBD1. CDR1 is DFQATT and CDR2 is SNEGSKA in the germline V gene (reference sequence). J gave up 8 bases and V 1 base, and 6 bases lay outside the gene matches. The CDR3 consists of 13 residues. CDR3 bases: TGCAGTGCTAGAGTCGACAGGGGATACGGCTACACCTTC. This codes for CSARVDRGYGYTF.

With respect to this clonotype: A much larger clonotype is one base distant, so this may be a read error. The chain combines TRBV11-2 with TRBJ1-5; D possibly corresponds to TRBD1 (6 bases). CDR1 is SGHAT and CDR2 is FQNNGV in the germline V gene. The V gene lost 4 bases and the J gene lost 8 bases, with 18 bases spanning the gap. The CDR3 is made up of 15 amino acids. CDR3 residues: CASSSLTGRRKPQHF. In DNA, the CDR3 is TGTGCCAGCAGCTCCCTTACAGGGAGACGTAAGCCCCAGCATTTT. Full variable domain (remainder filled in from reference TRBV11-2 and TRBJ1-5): EAGVAQSPRYKIIEKRQSVAFWCNPISGHATLYWYQQILGQGPKLLIQFQNNGVVDDSQLPKDRFSAERLKGVDSTLKIQPAKLEDSAVYLCASSSLTGRRKPQHFGDGTRLSIL.

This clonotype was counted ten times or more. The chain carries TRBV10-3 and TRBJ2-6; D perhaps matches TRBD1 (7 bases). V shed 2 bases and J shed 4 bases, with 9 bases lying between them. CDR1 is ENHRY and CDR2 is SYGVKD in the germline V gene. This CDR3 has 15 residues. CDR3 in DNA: TGTGCCATCAGTGAGCCAGGGGGGGGGGCCAACGTCCTGACTTTC. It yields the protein CAISEPGGGANVLTF.

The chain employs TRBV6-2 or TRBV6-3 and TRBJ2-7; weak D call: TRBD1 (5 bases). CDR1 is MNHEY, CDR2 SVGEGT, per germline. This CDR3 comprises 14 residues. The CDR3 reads CVSKYRQGSYEQYV. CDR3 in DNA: TGTGTCAGCAAATACAGGCAGGGAAGCTACGAGCAGTACGTC.

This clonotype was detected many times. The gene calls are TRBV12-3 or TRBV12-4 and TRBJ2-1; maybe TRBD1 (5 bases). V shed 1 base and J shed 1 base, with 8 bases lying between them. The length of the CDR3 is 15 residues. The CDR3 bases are TGTGCCAGCAGTTTAGGGTCAGGGTCCTACAATGAGCAGTTCTTC. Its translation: CASSLGSGSYNEQFF.

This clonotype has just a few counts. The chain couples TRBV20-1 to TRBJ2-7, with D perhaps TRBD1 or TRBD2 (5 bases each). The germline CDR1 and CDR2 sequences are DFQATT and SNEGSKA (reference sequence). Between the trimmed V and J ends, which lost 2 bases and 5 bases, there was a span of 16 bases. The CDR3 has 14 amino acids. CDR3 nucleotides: TGCAGTGCTAGATCTTTAACAGGTAGCGACGAGCAGTACTTC. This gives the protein CSARSLTGSDEQYF.

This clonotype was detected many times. Here the CDR3 reads CSVQGSNQPQHF. CDR3 nucleotides: TGCAGCGTCCAGGGTAGCAATCAGCCCCAGCATTTT. The J gene is TRBJ1-5, the V gene TRBV29-1; TRBD1 might be the D (5 bases). Germline CDR1 reads SQVTM; CDR2 reads ANQGSEA. V gave up 6 bases and J gave up 0 bases, with 6 bases separating them. The CDR3 extends over 12 amino acids.

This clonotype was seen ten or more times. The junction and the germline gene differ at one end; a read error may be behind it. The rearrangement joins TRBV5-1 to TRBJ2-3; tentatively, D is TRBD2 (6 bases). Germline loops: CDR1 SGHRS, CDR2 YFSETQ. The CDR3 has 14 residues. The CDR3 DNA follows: TGCACCAGCAGCTTGGACTATCTCGGAGATACGCAGTATTTT. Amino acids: CTSSLDYLGDTQYF.

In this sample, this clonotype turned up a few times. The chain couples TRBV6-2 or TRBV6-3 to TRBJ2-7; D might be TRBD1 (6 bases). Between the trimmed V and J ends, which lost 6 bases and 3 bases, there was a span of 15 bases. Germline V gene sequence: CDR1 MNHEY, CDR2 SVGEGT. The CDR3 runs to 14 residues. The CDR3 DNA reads TGTGCCAGCAGACCGGACAGTTTGTACTACGAGCAGTACGTC. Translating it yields CASRPDSLYYEQYV.

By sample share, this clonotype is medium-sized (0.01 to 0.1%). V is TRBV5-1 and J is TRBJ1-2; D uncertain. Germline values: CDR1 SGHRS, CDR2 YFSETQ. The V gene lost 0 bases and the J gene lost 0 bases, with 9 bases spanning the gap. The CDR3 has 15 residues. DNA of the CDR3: TGCGCCAGCAGCTTGGATCCGTCCTCTAACTATGGCTACACCTTC. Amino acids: CASSLDPSSNYGYTF. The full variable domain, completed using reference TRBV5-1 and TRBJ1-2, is KAGVTQTPRYLIKTRGQQVTLSCSPISGHRSVSWYQQTPGQGLQFLFEYFSETQRNKGNFPGRFSGRQFSNSRSEMNVSTLELGDSALYLCASSLDPSSNYGYTFGSGTRLTVV.

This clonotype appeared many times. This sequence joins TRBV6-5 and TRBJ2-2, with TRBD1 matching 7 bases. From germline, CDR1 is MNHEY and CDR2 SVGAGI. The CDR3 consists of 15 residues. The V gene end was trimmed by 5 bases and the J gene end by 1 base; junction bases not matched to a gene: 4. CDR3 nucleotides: TGTGCCAGCAGTCCCGGGACAGTGAACACCGGGGAGCTGTTTTTT. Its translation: CASSPGTVNTGELFF.